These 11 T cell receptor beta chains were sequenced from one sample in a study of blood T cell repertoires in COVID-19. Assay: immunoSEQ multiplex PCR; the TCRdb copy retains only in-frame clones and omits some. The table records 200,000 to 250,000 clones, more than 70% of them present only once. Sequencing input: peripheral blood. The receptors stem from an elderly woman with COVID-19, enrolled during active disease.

This CDR3 is CASSQANRLAGQFF. CDR3 nucleotide sequence: TGCGCCAGCAGCCAAGCCAACCGACTAGCGGGGCAGTTCTTC. The J gene is TRBJ2-1, the V gene TRBV4-1; the match to TRBD2 covers 10 bases. Germline V CDR1 and CDR2: MGHRA, YSYEKL. CDR3 size: 14 residues. J was trimmed by 12 bases and V by 1 base; bases with no gene match: 6.

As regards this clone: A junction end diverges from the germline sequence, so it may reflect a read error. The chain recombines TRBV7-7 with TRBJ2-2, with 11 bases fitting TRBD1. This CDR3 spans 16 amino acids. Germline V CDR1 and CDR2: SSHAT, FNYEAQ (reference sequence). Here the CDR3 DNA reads TGTGCTAGCAGCCGTGGACAGGGGGCCAACACCGGGGAGCTGTTTTTT. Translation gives CASSRGQGANTGELFF.

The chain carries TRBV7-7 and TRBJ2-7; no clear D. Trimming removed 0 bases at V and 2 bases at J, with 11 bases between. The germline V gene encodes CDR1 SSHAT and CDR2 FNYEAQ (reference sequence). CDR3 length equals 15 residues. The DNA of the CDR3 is TGTGCCAGCAGCTTAGCGTCCGGCAGCGCCTACGAGCAGTACTTC. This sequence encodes CASSLASGSAYEQYF.

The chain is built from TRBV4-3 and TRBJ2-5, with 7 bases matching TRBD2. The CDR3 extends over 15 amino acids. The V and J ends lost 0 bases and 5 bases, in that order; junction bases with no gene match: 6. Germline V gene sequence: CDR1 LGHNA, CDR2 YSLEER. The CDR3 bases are TGCGCCAGCAGCCAAGATAGGACGGGAGGTGAGACCCAGTACTTC. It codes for CASSQDRTGGETQYF.

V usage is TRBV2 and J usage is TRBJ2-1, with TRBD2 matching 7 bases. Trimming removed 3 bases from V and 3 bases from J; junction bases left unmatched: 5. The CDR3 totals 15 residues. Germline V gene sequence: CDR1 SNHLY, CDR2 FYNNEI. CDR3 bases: TGTGCCAGCAGTGAGAGGCTAGCGGACTACAATGAGCAGTTCTTC. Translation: CASSERLADYNEQFF.

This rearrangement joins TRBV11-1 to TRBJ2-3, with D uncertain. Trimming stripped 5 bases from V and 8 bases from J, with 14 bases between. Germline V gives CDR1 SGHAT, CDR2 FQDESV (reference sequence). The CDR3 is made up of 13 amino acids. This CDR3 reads CASSARLTGTQYF. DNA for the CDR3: TGTGCCAGCAGCGCCCGACTCACTGGTACGCAGTATTTT.

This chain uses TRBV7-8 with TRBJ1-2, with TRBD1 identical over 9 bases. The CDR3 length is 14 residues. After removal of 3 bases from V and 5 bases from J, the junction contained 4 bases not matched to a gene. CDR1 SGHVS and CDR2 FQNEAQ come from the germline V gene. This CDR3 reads CASSFRDRDYGYTF. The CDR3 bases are TGTGCCAGCAGCTTCCGGGACAGGGATTATGGCTACACCTTC.

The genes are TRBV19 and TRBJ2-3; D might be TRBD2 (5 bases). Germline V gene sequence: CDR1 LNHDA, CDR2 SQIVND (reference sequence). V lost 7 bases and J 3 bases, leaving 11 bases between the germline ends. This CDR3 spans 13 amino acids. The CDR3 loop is CASKRVETDTQYF. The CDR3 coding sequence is TGTGCCAGTAAGAGGGTAGAGACAGATACGCAGTATTTT.

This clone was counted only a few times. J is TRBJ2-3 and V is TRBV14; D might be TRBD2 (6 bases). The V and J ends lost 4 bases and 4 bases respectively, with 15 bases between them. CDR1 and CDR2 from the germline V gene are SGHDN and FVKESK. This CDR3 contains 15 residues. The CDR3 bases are TGTGCCAGCAGCCGGGACTTAACGGAGGCAGATACGCAGTATTTT. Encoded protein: CASSRDLTEADTQYF.

CDR3 residues: CASSDGQGAIRDTQYF. Written as DNA, the CDR3 is TGTGCCAGCAGTGACGGGCAGGGGGCGATAAGAGATACGCAGTATTTT. The chain has TRBV6-1 and TRBJ2-3, with 8 bases aligning to TRBD1. V gave up 3 bases and J gave up 5 bases; unmatched junction bases: 10. From germline, CDR1 is MNHNS and CDR2 SASEGT. The CDR3 is made up of 16 amino acids.

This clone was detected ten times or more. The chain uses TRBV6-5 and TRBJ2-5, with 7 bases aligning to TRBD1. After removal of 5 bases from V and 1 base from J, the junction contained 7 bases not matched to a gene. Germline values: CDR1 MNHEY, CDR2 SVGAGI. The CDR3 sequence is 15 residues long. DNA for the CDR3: TGTGCCAGCAGTCGACAGGGTCGGGGCCAAGAGACCCAGTACTTC. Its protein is CASSRQGRGQETQYF.